The subject of this entry is one T cell receptor (beta chain). The data were obtained in a study of T cell changes during pregnancy in multiple sclerosis. Germline V gene sequence: CDR1 LNHDA, CDR2 SQIVND (reference sequence). Germline trimming cut 8 bases from V and 0 bases from J; bases unmatched to any gene: 12. The CDR3 runs to 16 residues. Clones were read by immunoSEQ multiplex PCR, and TCRdb kept only the in-frame ones, dropping some. Here the sample spans 45,000 to 60,000 clones, around 90% being singletons. The sequencing used CD8+ T cells from peripheral blood mononuclear cells, collected before pregnancy. This sequence joins TRBV19 and TRBJ1-1; TRBD1 aligns across 7 bases. The TCR originated in a female donor with multiple sclerosis, enrolled in a pregnancy study. The CDR3 DNA follows: TGTGCCAGTCGCATGATCCGGGACAGCCTGAACACTGAAGCTTTCTTT. As protein: CASRMIRDSLNTEAFF.